Reported below is one T cell receptor beta chain. What it binds is unknown. These data originate in a study of T cell responses to AZD1222 COVID-19 vaccine. Whole-study results and caveats: White British ancestry dominated among donors, who included more females, and clonal diversity was possibly underestimated.

Germline CDR1 is SGHTA and CDR2 is FQGNSA. V was cut by 1 base and J by 0 bases, with 9 bases left in between. The CDR3 has 15 amino acids. Using immunoSEQ multiplex PCR, the repertoire was profiled, and TCRdb retains in-frame clones only, with some absent. The table has tens of thousands of clones, roughly 87% seen once. The chain carries TRBV7-2 and TRBJ1-1; D unresolved. This specimen consisted of peripheral blood, obtained 28 days after the second AZD1222 dose. The sequence derives from an adult who received the AZD1222 COVID-19 vaccine. The CDR3 reads CASSLGAGMNTEAFF. The CDR3 region has the DNA TGTGCCAGCAGCTTAGGGGCAGGAATGAACACTGAAGCTTTCTTT.